This TCR beta chain was observed in a study of shared clonotypes between healthy human individuals. For the study at large: There were three CD4 naive, three CD4 memory, two CD8 naive and one CD8 memory plates per donor. Study outcomes and limitations: The study sampled only blood, and tissue repertoires likely differ. In general, naive subsets displayed greater estimated richness than memory subsets did. Non-shared clonotypes displayed generation probabilities falling below those of clonotypes present in all four donors.

Note on this clone: Its antigen is undetermined.

This CDR3 spans 16 amino acids. Germline CDR1 MDHEN, CDR2 SYDVKM. After removal of 5 bases from V and 4 bases from J, the junction contained 13 bases not matched to a gene. Profiled with immunoSEQ multiplex PCR; TCRdb holds only in-frame clones, not every one. This sample has roughly 2,000,000 clones; just under 95% occur once, and the top ten carry over 1.5%. Naive CD8 populations comprised CD45RO-negative cells positively selected for CCR7, excluding terminally differentiated effector memory CD45RA+ cells. The sequence derives from a man younger than 35 in good health. Some clones in this sample may be carry-over from other donors' samples. The chain has TRBV28 and TRBJ2-7, with 8 bases fitting TRBD2. The material sequenced was naive CD8+ T cells from PBMCs. DNA for the CDR3: TGTGCCAGCAGTACCCCGGGAGGGGGTGTTCGGTACGAGCAGTACTTC. This encodes CASSTPGGGVRYEQYF.